Listed here are 16 T cell receptor beta chains from one sample, sequenced in a study of blood T cells in healthy people across ages. A second roughly 6 to 12 cycle PCR used barcoded and J-beta primers. A single record per CDR3 protein comes from TCRdb applying MiXCR to the 5' RACE reads. In the table there are 1.5 million or so distinct CDR3 sequences, around 40% of which are singletons. The specimen was blood. The receptors stem from a woman in her late teens or twenties in good health.

This clonotype was counted between two and nine times. CDR3 protein: CASSEPPVGVADYYNEQFF. CDR3 in DNA: TGTGCCAGCAGTGAGCCCCCCGTTGGAGTAGCGGATTACTACAATGAGCAGTTCTTC. V usage is TRBV25-1 and J usage is TRBJ2-1, with a tentative D call TRBD2 (6 bases). Trimming cost V 3 bases and J 3 bases, with 24 bases left between them. Germline V lookup: CDR1 MGHDK, CDR2 SYGVNS. CDR3 length equals 19 residues.

This clonotype was counted between two and nine times. The chain uses TRBV9 and TRBJ2-7; 10 positions match TRBD1. Losses at the gene ends were 2 bases for V and 6 bases for J; bases not matched to a gene: 8. The germline V gene encodes CDR1 SGDLS and CDR2 YYNGEE. The CDR3 runs 15 residues. This CDR3 is CASSVEGGTGVEQYF. As DNA, the CDR3 is TGTGCCAGCAGCGTCGAGGGAGGGACAGGGGTCGAGCAGTACTTC.

This clonotype was observed once. This chain links TRBV28 with TRBJ2-1, with a possible D match to TRBD2 (9 bases). V was pared by 4 bases and J by 9 bases, with 25 bases between. Germline V lookup: CDR1 MDHEN, CDR2 SYDVKM. CDR3 length equals 17 residues. The DNA for the CDR3 is TGTGCCAGCAGTTCGCCCTCAGGGGGCGGGAGGGCCAGTGAGCAGTTCTTC. Its protein is CASSSPSGGGRASEQFF.

The J gene is TRBJ1-4, the V gene TRBV15; D call uncertain. This CDR3 spans 15 amino acids. Trimming pared 6 bases from V and 7 bases from J, leaving 18 bases between. Germline lookup yields CDR1 LNHNV and CDR2 YYDKDF (reference sequence). CDR3 region: CATSPETQDGEKLFF. CDR3 sequence (DNA): TGTGCCACCAGTCCAGAGACGCAGGATGGTGAAAAACTGTTTTTT.

This clonotype was observed at least ten times. This chain connects TRBV9 to TRBJ2-5, with a tentative D call TRBD2 (5 bases). The CDR3 consists of 14 residues. CDR1 is SGDLS, CDR2 YYNGEE, per germline. V shed 4 bases and J shed 0 bases, with 10 bases lying between them. The CDR3 DNA sequence: TGTGCCAGCAGCCCTCGGGGATACCAAGAGACCCAGTACTTC. Its protein product is CASSPRGYQETQYF.

There are a few counts of this clonotype. The J gene is TRBJ2-1, the V gene TRBV27; 8 nucleotides agree with TRBD2. With V trimmed by 8 bases and J by 0 bases, 3 bases remained unmatched. The CDR3 length is 14 residues. Per germline, CDR1 MNHEY and CDR2 SMNVEV (reference sequence). The CDR3 DNA follows: TGTGCCAGCTTCGGGGGGGGCTCCTACAATGAGCAGTTCTTC. It yields the protein CASFGGGSYNEQFF.

The chain joins TRBV12-3 or TRBV12-4 to TRBJ2-4; TRBD1 aligns across 9 bases. This CDR3 is 15 amino acids long. The ends lost 5 bases at V and 7 bases at J; junction bases unmatched: 9. The CDR3 DNA reads TGTGCCAGCAGTCTGGGACAGGGTGGGTTGAACATTCAGTACTTC. It encodes CASSLGQGGLNIQYF.

Comments on this clonotype: One end of the junction is discordant with germline, which a read error may explain. The chain couples TRBV7-2 to TRBJ1-2; D ambiguous. The CDR3 runs to 14 residues. The V gene's germline CDR1 is SGHTA and CDR2 FQGNSA. The CDR3 loop reads CVSSPRGESYGYTF. The DNA for the CDR3 is TGTGTCAGCAGCCCACGAGGAGAATCCTATGGCTACACCTTC.

On this clonotype: At one end the junction does not follow the germline gene, possibly because of a read error. The genes are TRBV11-2 and TRBJ2-5; tentative D call: TRBD1 (6 bases). Germline CDR1 and CDR2: SGHAT and FQNNGV. CDR3 size: 17 residues. The CDR3 protein is CASSLGIGTIGVETQYF. CDR3 nucleotide sequence: TGCGCCAGCAGCTTGGGAATAGGGACAATCGGCGTGGAGACCCAGTACTTC.

This chain links TRBV12-3 or TRBV12-4 with TRBJ2-7; D may be TRBD2 (6 bases). With 5 bases removed from V and 2 bases from J, the gap between germline ends came to 16 bases. The CDR3 has 15 residues. CDR3 amino acids: CASSPGDWAPYEQYF. The CDR3 DNA is TGTGCCAGCAGTCCTGGGGACTGGGCCCCCTACGAGCAGTACTTC.

The count of this clonotype is one. The rearrangement joins TRBV20-1 to TRBJ1-2; D is perhaps TRBD1 (5 bases). This CDR3 spans 14 amino acids. The germline V and J ends were trimmed by 5 bases and 7 bases, with 20 bases remaining between them. The germline V gene has CDR1 DFQATT and CDR2 SNEGSKA (reference sequence). The CDR3 sequence is CSARTGTATAGYTF. In DNA, the CDR3 is TGCAGTGCTCGTACAGGAACTGCTACCGCTGGCTACACCTTC.

A few counts support this clonotype. The chain employs TRBV10-3 and TRBJ1-5; D is unclear. Germline V gives CDR1 ENHRY, CDR2 SYGVKD. V lost 6 bases and J 1 base, leaving 7 bases between the germline ends. This CDR3 contains 13 residues. The CDR3 DNA is TGTGCCATCAGCGTACAGAGCAATCAGCCCCAGCATTTT. Protein: CAISVQSNQPQHF.

The V and J genes are TRBV29-1 and TRBJ1-2, with 8 positions matching TRBD1. Germline lookup yields CDR1 SQVTM and CDR2 ANQGSEA. The CDR3 loop spans 12 amino acids. With V trimmed by 5 bases and J by 8 bases, 7 bases remained unmatched. The chain's CDR3 is CSVPDRVYGYTF. CDR3 sequence (DNA): TGCAGCGTTCCGGACAGGGTCTACGGCTACACCTTC.

V and J are TRBV6-5 and TRBJ2-7, with 8 bases lining up with TRBD1. This CDR3 comprises 13 residues. The V and J ends lost 6 bases and 6 bases, in that order; junction bases with no gene match: 7. Germline CDR1 reads MNHEY; CDR2 reads SVGAGI. CDR3 amino acids: CASRWDRKGEQYF. CDR3 in DNA: TGTGCCAGCAGGTGGGACAGGAAAGGCGAGCAGTACTTC.

The gene calls are TRBV6-5 and TRBJ2-4; D is ambiguous. Germline values: CDR1 MNHEY, CDR2 SVGAGI. The V gene lost 6 bases and the J gene lost 7 bases, with 13 bases spanning the gap. The CDR3 runs to 13 residues. DNA of the CDR3: TGTGCCAGCAGACCTCCGGGCCGGAACATTCAGTACTTC. Translation gives CASRPPGRNIQYF.

This clonotype occurred many times. The chain joins TRBV6-1 to TRBJ2-5; D gene ambiguous. From germline, CDR1 is MNHNS and CDR2 SASEGT. Between the trimmed V and J ends, which lost 4 bases and 1 base, there was a span of 4 bases. The CDR3 contains 12 residues. The CDR3 loop reads CASSGSQETQYF. CDR3 nucleotides: TGTGCCAGCAGTGGCTCCCAAGAGACCCAGTACTTC.